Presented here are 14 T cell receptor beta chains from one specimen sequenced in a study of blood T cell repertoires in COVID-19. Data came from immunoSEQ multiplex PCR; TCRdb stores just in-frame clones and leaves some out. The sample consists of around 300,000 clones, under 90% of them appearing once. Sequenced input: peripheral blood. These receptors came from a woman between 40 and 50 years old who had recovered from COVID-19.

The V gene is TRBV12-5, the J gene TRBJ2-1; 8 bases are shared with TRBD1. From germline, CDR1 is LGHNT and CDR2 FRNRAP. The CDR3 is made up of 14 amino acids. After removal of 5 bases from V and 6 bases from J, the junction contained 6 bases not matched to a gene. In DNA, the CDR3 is TGTGCTAGTGGTGGAGGACAGGGAGGCAATGAGCAGTTCTTC. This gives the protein CASGGGQGGNEQFF. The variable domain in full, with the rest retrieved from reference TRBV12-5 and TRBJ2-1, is DARVTQTPRHKVTEMGQEVTMRCQPILGHNTVFWYRQTMMQGLELLAYFRNRAPLDDSGMPKDRFSAEMPDATLATLKIQPSEPRDSAVYFCASGGGQGGNEQFFGPGTRLTVL.

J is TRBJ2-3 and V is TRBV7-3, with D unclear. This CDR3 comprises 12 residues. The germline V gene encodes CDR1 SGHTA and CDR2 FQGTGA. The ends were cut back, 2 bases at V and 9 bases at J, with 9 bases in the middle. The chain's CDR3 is CASSLDFGTQYF. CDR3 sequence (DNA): TGTGCCAGCAGCTTAGACTTTGGGACGCAGTATTTT. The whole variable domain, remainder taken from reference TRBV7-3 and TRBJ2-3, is GAGVSQTPSNKVTEKGKYVELRCDPISGHTALYWYRQSLGQGPEFLIYFQGTGAADDSGLPNDRFFAVRPEGSVSTLKIQRTERGDSAVYLCASSLDFGTQYFGPGTRLTVL.

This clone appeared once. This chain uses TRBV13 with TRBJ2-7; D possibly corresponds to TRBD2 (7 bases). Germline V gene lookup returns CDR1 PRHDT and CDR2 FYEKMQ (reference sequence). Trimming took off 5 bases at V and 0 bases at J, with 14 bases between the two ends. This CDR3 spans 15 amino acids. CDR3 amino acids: CASSGRGHSSYEQYF. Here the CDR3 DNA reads TGTGCCAGCAGCGGGAGGGGACATAGCTCCTACGAGCAGTACTTC. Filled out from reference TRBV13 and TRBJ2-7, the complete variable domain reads AAGVIQSPRHLIKEKRETATLKCYPIPRHDTVYWYQQGPGQDPQFLISFYEKMQSDKGSIPDRFSAQQFSDYHSELNMSSLELGDSALYFCASSGRGHSSYEQYFGPGTRLTVT.

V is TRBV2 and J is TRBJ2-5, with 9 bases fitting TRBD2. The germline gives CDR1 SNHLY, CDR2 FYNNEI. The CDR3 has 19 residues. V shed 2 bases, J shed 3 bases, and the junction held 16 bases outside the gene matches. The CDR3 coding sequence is TGTGCCAGCAGTGAATCTAGATCATGGCTAGCGGGATATGAAGAGACCCAGTACTTC. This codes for CASSESRSWLAGYEETQYF.

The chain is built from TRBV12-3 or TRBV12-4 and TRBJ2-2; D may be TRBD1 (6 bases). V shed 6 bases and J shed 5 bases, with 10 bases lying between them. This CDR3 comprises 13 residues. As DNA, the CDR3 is TGTGCCAGCAGCGACAGGATTACCGGGGAGCTGTTTTTT. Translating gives CASSDRITGELFF.

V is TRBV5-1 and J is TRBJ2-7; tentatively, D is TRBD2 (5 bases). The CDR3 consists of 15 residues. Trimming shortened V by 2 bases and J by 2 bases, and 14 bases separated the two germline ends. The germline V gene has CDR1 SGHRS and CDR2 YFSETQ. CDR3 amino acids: CASSFADMTTYEQYF. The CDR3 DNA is TGCGCCAGCAGCTTTGCAGATATGACTACCTACGAGCAGTACTTC.

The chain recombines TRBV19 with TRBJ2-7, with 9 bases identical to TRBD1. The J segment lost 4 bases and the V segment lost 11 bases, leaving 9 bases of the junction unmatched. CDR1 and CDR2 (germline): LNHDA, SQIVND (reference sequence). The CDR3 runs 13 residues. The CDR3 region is CALAGTGFYEQYF. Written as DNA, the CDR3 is TGTGCCCTAGCCGGGACAGGGTTTTACGAGCAGTACTTC.

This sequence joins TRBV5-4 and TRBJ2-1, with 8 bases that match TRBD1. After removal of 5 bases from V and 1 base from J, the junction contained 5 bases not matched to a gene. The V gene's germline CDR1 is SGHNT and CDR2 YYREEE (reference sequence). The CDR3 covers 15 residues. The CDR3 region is CASRQDRGSYNEQFF. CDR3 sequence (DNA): TGTGCCAGCAGACAAGACAGGGGTTCCTACAATGAGCAGTTCTTC. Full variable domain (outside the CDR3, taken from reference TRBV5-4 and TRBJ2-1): ETGVTQSPTHLIKTRGQQVTLRCSSQSGHNTVSWYQQALGQGPQFIFQYYREEENGRGNFPPRFSGLQFPNYSSELNVNALELDDSALYLCASRQDRGSYNEQFFGPGTRLTVL.

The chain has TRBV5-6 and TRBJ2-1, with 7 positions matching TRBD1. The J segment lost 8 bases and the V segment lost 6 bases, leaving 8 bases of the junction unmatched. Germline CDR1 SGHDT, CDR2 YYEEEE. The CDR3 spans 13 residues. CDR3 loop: CASIRDSRDEQFF. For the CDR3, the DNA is TGTGCCAGCATTCGGGACAGTAGGGATGAGCAGTTCTTC. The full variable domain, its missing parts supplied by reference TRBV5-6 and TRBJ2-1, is DAGVTQSPTHLIKTRGQQVTLRCSPKSGHDTVSWYQQALGQGPQFIFQYYEEEERQRGNFPDRFSGHQFPNYSSELNVNALLLGDSALYLCASIRDSRDEQFFGPGTRLTVL.

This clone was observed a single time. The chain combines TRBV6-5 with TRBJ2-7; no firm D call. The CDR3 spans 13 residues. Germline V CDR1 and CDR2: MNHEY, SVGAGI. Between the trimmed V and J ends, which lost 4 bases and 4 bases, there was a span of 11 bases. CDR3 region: CASSSGTVYEQYF. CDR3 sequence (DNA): TGTGCCAGCAGTTCCGGAACAGTTTACGAGCAGTACTTC.

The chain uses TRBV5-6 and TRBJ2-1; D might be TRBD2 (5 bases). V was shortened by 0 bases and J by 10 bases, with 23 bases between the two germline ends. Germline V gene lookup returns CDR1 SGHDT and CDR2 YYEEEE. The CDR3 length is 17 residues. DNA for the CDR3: TGTGCCAGCAGCTTGGAGGGAGCGGAAAACCGGTTGGGGGAGCAGTTCTTC. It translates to CASSLEGAENRLGEQFF.

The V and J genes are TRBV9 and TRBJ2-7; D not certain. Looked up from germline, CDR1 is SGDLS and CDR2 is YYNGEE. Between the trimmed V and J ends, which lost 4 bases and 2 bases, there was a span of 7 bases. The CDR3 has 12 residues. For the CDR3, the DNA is TGTGCCAGCAGCAATTCAGCCTACGAGCAGTACTTC. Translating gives CASSNSAYEQYF.

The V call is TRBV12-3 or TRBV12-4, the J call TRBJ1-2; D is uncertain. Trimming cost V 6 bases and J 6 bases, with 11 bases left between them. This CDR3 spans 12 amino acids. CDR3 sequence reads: CASSPTSHGYTF. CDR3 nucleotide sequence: TGTGCCAGCAGCCCCACCAGTCATGGCTACACCTTC.

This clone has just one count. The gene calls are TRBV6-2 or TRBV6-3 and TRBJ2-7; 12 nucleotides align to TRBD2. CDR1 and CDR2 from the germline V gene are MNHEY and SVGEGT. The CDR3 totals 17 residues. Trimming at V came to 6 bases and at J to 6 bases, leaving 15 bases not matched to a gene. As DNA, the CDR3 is TGTGCCAGCAGCCGGCCGGGACTAGCGGGCGTCCAAGCCGAGCAGTACTTC. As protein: CASSRPGLAGVQAEQYF.